The entry below describes one T cell receptor (beta chain). Its antigen remains unidentified. This PCR relied on a set of 60 Vbeta primers and 13 Jbeta primers. The method was immunoSEQ multiplex PCR; TCRdb's version includes in-frame clones alone and lacks a portion of them. Here the sample spans 150,000 to 200,000 clones, 77% being singletons. Germline V gives CDR1 SGHRS, CDR2 YFSETQ. The CDR3 is 12 amino acids. Trimming pared 2 bases from V and 9 bases from J, leaving 11 bases between. This specimen belongs to a study of cytomegalovirus exposure and HLA in healthy donors. General study results and limits: Earlier findings revealed that most TCR beta V segments proved productive either about 87% or about 30% of the time. Apart from CMV serostatus, no immune exposure information was available. Presence/absence analyses took donor sequencing depth as roughly uniform.

Sequencing was performed on PBMCs. The TCR sequence derives from a woman aged 25 to 45 in good health and CMV-seronegative. V gene TRBV5-1 combines with J gene TRBJ1-2; D is uncertain. As DNA, the CDR3 is TGCGCCAGCAGCTTTGGAGGCTTGAGCTACACCTTC. Protein product: CASSFGGLSYTF. Full variable domain (rest looked up from reference TRBV5-1 and TRBJ1-2): KAGVTQTPRYLIKTRGQQVTLSCSPISGHRSVSWYQQTPGQGLQFLFEYFSETQRNKGNFPGRFSGRQFSNSRSEMNVSTLELGDSALYLCASSFGGLSYTFGSGTRLTVV.